Listed here are 22 T cell receptor beta chains from one sample, sequenced in a study of circulating tumor DNA in untreated peripheral T-cell lymphoma. TCRdb keeps only in-frame clones here, not all; method: immunoSEQ multiplex PCR. The table records about 7,500 clones, roughly 80% of them present only once. Sequencing was done on a sample of tumor tissue. The receptors come from a human donor with peripheral T-cell lymphoma.

V and J are TRBV6-8 and TRBJ1-5; D is uncertain. Trimming took 6 bases from V and 2 from J, leaving 14 bases between them. The CDR3 length is 15 residues. CDR1 is MNHGY and CDR2 is SAAAGT in the germline V gene. CDR3 amino acids: CASRSEGPGNQPQHF. The CDR3 nucleotides are TGTGCCAGCAGGAGCGAAGGCCCGGGCAATCAGCCCCAGCATTTT.

The rearrangement uses TRBV4-1 and TRBJ2-7; 12 bases map to TRBD2. Germline assignment: CDR1 MGHRA and CDR2 YSYEKL. J lost 3 bases, V lost 1 base, and 1 base had no gene match. The CDR3 spans 15 residues. This CDR3 is CASSQGLAGVYEQYF. In DNA, the CDR3 is TGCGCCAGCAGCCAAGGACTAGCGGGAGTCTACGAGCAGTACTTC.

The chain joins TRBV7-4 to TRBJ2-1, with 7 bases aligning to TRBD1. V shed 1 base, J shed 2 bases, and the junction held 2 bases outside the gene matches. CDR3 length equals 15 residues. Germline V CDR1 and CDR2: SGHVT, SQSDAQ. The CDR3 DNA sequence: TGTGCCAGCAGCTTAGACAGGGGTGCCTACAATGAGCAGTTCTTC. This sequence encodes CASSLDRGAYNEQFF.

This clone was seen once. The genes are TRBV19 and TRBJ1-5; D remains unclear. This CDR3 has 15 residues. Germline V gene sequence: CDR1 LNHDA, CDR2 SQIVND (reference sequence). With 8 bases removed from V and 2 bases from J, the gap between germline ends came to 16 bases. For the CDR3, the DNA is TGTGCCAGTCAGAGGGTTCTGGCCGGCAATCAGCCCCAGCATTTT. Residues: CASQRVLAGNQPQHF.

This sequence joins TRBV15 and TRBJ1-4, with D possibly matching TRBD1 (6 bases). This CDR3 contains 16 residues. From germline, CDR1 is LNHNV and CDR2 YYDKDF (reference sequence). Trimming removed 0 bases at V and 4 bases at J, with 12 bases between. In DNA form, the CDR3 reads TGTGCCACCAGCAGAGAGATAGGACAGTTTAATGAAAAACTGTTTTTT. Translation: CATSREIGQFNEKLFF.

This clone was counted once. V and J are TRBV2 and TRBJ2-3; a weak D match, TRBD2 (5 bases). Trimming cost V 7 bases and J 0 bases, with 8 bases left between them. CDR1 and CDR2 (germline): SNHLY, FYNNEI. This CDR3 spans 13 amino acids. The CDR3 loop reads CASTRTSTDTQYF. For the CDR3, the DNA is TGTGCCAGCACTCGGACTAGCACAGATACGCAGTATTTT.

The genes are TRBV5-1 and TRBJ2-7; D gene unclear. The CDR3 length is 15 residues. V gave up 4 bases and J gave up 6 bases, with 20 bases separating them. In germline, CDR1 is SGHRS, CDR2 YFSETQ. This chain's CDR3 is CASSGGDRLAPEQYF. The CDR3 nucleotides read TGCGCCAGCAGCGGCGGCGATAGGTTGGCTCCCGAGCAGTACTTC.

V gene TRBV6-4 combines with J gene TRBJ1-5; the D is unclear. Trimming pared 6 bases from V and 0 bases from J, leaving 15 bases between. Germline CDR1 is MRHNA and CDR2 is SNTAGT. This CDR3 is 16 amino acids long. The CDR3 is CASSPGRAYSNQPQHF. The DNA for the CDR3 is TGTGCCAGCAGCCCCGGGAGGGCCTATAGCAATCAGCCCCAGCATTTT.

This clone came up a few times. The CDR3 loop reads CASLRSGGSEQYF. DNA for the CDR3: TGTGCCAGCCTCCGGTCCGGAGGGAGCGAGCAGTACTTC. This rearrangement joins TRBV28 to TRBJ2-7; D possibly corresponds to TRBD2 (6 bases). V dropped 8 bases and J dropped 6 bases, with 17 bases sitting between them. The CDR3 totals 13 residues. Germline V gene data show CDR1 as MDHEN and CDR2 as SYDVKM. The whole variable domain, filled in from reference TRBV28 and TRBJ2-7, reads DVKVTQSSRYLVKRTGEKVFLECVQDMDHENMFWYRQDPGLGLRLIYFSYDVKMKEKGDIPEGYSVSREKKERFSLILESASTNQTSMYLCASLRSGGSEQYFGPGTRLTVT.

This chain uses TRBV10-2 with TRBJ2-1, with 11 bases that match TRBD2. The CDR3 loop spans 14 amino acids. Unmatched junction bases numbered 4, after V lost 4 bases and J lost 8 bases. The V gene's germline CDR1 is WSHSY and CDR2 SAAADI. The CDR3 bases are TGCGCCAGCAGTGGACTAGCGGGGTTGGATGAGCAGTTCTTC. This codes for CASSGLAGLDEQFF.

This clone was observed a handful of times. The chain recombines TRBV14 with TRBJ2-1; 10 bases are a match to TRBD1. This CDR3 comprises 13 residues. The V segment lost 3 bases and the J segment 8 bases; nucleotides outside the gene matches: 1. Per the germline V gene, CDR1 is SGHDN and CDR2 is FVKESK. Here the CDR3 reads CASSQGTGDEQFF. The CDR3 region has the DNA TGTGCCAGCAGCCAGGGGACAGGGGATGAGCAGTTCTTC.

This clone was picked up a small number of times. The chain combines TRBV6-8 with TRBJ2-7; TRBD2 aligns across 12 bases. V trimming: 2 bases; J trimming: 3 bases; junction bases outside the gene matches: 8. CDR1 and CDR2 (germline): MNHGY, SAAAGT. The CDR3 runs 17 residues. In DNA, the CDR3 is TGTGCCAGCAGTTACACCAAAGGACTAGCGGGGTTCTACGAGCAGTACTTC. Its protein product is CASSYTKGLAGFYEQYF.

The chain couples TRBV7-6 to TRBJ2-1, with TRBD2 matching 7 bases. The CDR3 extends over 15 amino acids. From germline, CDR1 is SGHVS and CDR2 FNYEAQ. The junction had 5 bases not matched to a gene; V was cut back by 6 bases and J by 0 bases. Here the CDR3 reads CASSNGTISYNEQFF. For the CDR3, the DNA is TGTGCCAGCAGTAACGGGACTATCTCCTACAATGAGCAGTTCTTC.

In its sample, this clone was seen a few times. The V gene is TRBV14, the J gene TRBJ2-1; 13 bases are a match to TRBD2. J gave up 8 bases and V 4 bases, and 11 bases lay outside the gene matches. Germline V gene data show CDR1 as SGHDN and CDR2 as FVKESK. The CDR3 consists of 17 residues. Here the CDR3 reads CASSPLIGTSGNYEQFF. The CDR3 DNA is TGTGCCAGCAGCCCGCTTATCGGGACTAGCGGGAACTATGAGCAGTTCTTC.

This clone has just a few counts. V and J are TRBV11-3 and TRBJ2-7; possibly TRBD2 for D (6 bases). The length of the CDR3 is 15 residues. Germline CDR1 reads SGHNT; CDR2 reads YENEEA. Between the trimmed V and J ends, which lost 5 bases and 3 bases, there was a span of 17 bases. This CDR3 is CASSQSSGGNYEQYF. Written as DNA, the CDR3 is TGTGCCAGCAGCCAATCTAGTGGCGGGAACTACGAGCAGTACTTC. The variable domain in full, completed from reference TRBV11-3 and TRBJ2-7, reads EAGVVQSPRYKIIEKKQPVAFWCNPISGHNTLYWYLQNLGQGPELLIRYENEEAVDDSQLPKDRFSAERLKGVDSTLKIQPAELGDSAVYLCASSQSSGGNYEQYFGPGTRLTVT.

This clone showed up just once. V usage is TRBV28 and J usage is TRBJ1-2, with D possibly TRBD1 on 5 matching bases. Germline lookup yields CDR1 MDHEN and CDR2 SYDVKM. The germline V and J ends were trimmed by 0 bases and 3 bases, with 11 bases remaining between them. This CDR3 region has 15 residues. The DNA of the CDR3 is TGTGCCAGCAGTTTATGGGGCAGGGTAGACTATGGCTACACCTTC. Translated, it gives CASSLWGRVDYGYTF.

This chain links TRBV19 with TRBJ1-5; 7 nucleotides match TRBD1. The V gene's germline CDR1 is LNHDA and CDR2 SQIVND (reference sequence). The CDR3 sequence is 17 residues long. V shed 9 bases and J 0 bases; nucleotides not matched to a gene: 14. In nucleotides, the CDR3 is TGTGCCAGCAGAAAAGGACAGGCGCGATATAGCAATCAGCCCCAGCATTTT. Translating it yields CASRKGQARYSNQPQHF.

This clone has only a few counts. The rearrangement uses TRBV9 and TRBJ2-2; the D gene is possibly TRBD1 (5 bases). This CDR3 comprises 15 residues. The germline V gene encodes CDR1 SGDLS and CDR2 YYNGEE. V dropped 5 bases and J dropped 1 base, with 12 bases sitting between them. The CDR3 loop is CASRPGHQNTGELFF. CDR3 sequence (DNA): TGTGCCAGCAGACCTGGACATCAGAACACCGGGGAGCTGTTTTTT.

The rearrangement uses TRBV19 and TRBJ2-1, with D unclear. CDR3 length: 14 amino acids. CDR1 and CDR2 from the germline V gene are LNHDA and SQIVND (reference sequence). Trimming stripped 7 bases from V and 1 base from J, with 11 bases between. DNA of the CDR3: TGTGCCAGTACCCACGACCCATCCTACAATGAGCAGTTCTTC. Translated, it gives CASTHDPSYNEQFF.

This chain links TRBV10-3 with TRBJ1-1; the D gene is possibly TRBD1 (5 bases). This CDR3 is 16 amino acids long. The V gene lost 0 bases and the J gene lost 3 bases, with 14 bases spanning the gap. CDR1 is ENHRY, CDR2 SYGVKD, per germline. The CDR3 coding sequence is TGTGCCATCAGTGAGTCAGGGGAGGGAATGCACACTGAAGCTTTCTTT. Translating it yields CAISESGEGMHTEAFF.

The rearrangement uses TRBV28 and TRBJ1-5; the D is unclear. The CDR3 runs to 14 residues. Looked up from germline, CDR1 is MDHEN and CDR2 is SYDVKM. Trimming shortened V by 2 bases and J by 2 bases, and 7 bases separated the two germline ends. CDR3 residues: CASSLSRGNQPQHF. DNA for the CDR3: TGTGCCAGCAGTTTAAGTAGGGGCAATCAGCCCCAGCATTTT.

This clone occurred a few times. The chain is built from TRBV19 and TRBJ2-1; 8 bases are shared with TRBD1. The germline gives CDR1 LNHDA, CDR2 SQIVND (reference sequence). V shed 2 bases and J 14 bases; nucleotides not matched to a gene: 8. This CDR3 has 13 amino acids. CDR3 in DNA: TGTGCCAGTAGTATATTCCGGGGACAGGAGGAGTTCTTC. It encodes CASSIFRGQEEFF.